A single sample gave rise to the 21 T cell receptor beta chains below, sequenced in a study of cytomegalovirus exposure and HLA in healthy donors. 13 Jbeta primers and 60 Vbeta primers were used for the PCR. The table came from immunoSEQ multiplex PCR; TCRdb's copy has only in-frame clones and leaves some out. The table includes about 130,000 clones, approximately 80% detected once. The sequencing sample was made of PBMCs. The source is a man between 18 and 29 years old in good health and CMV-seronegative.

The CDR3 coding sequence is TGTGCCAGCAGTCGGACAGTCTACGAGCAGTACTTC. Protein: CASSRTVYEQYF. The chain recombines TRBV28 with TRBJ2-7, with D tentatively TRBD1 (6 bases). The CDR3 runs 12 residues. The V end lost 5 bases, the J end lost 3 bases, and 8 bases lay between the germline ends. The germline gives CDR1 MDHEN, CDR2 SYDVKM. The full variable domain, its missing parts supplied by reference TRBV28 and TRBJ2-7, is DVKVTQSSRYLVKRTGEKVFLECVQDMDHENMFWYRQDPGLGLRLIYFSYDVKMKEKGDIPEGYSVSREKKERFSLILESASTNQTSMYLCASSRTVYEQYFGPGTRLTVT.

The chain has TRBV28 and TRBJ1-6; TRBD1 is a possible D gene (6 bases). This CDR3 is 14 amino acids long. Germline CDR1 MDHEN, CDR2 SYDVKM. The V gene lost 4 bases and the J gene lost 13 bases, with 17 bases spanning the gap. CDR3: CASSWIDRTLPLHF. For the CDR3, the DNA is TGTGCCAGCAGTTGGATCGACAGGACCCTTCCCCTCCACTTT. Filled out from reference TRBV28 and TRBJ1-6, the complete variable domain reads DVKVTQSSRYLVKRTGEKVFLECVQDMDHENMFWYRQDPGLGLRLIYFSYDVKMKEKGDIPEGYSVSREKKERFSLILESASTNQTSMYLCASSWIDRTLPLHFGNGTRLTVT.

V gene TRBV5-1 combines with J gene TRBJ2-7, with TRBD1 matching over 8 bases. The germline V gene has CDR1 SGHRS and CDR2 YFSETQ. The V gene end was trimmed by 4 bases and the J gene end by 3 bases; junction bases not matched to a gene: 9. The CDR3 spans 15 residues. CDR3 region: CASSPRTGKGYEQYF. The CDR3 DNA sequence: TGCGCCAGCAGCCCCCGGACAGGGAAAGGCTACGAGCAGTACTTC. Together with reference TRBV5-1 and TRBJ2-7, the CDR3 gives the full variable domain: KAGVTQTPRYLIKTRGQQVTLSCSPISGHRSVSWYQQTPGQGLQFLFEYFSETQRNKGNFPGRFSGRQFSNSRSEMNVSTLELGDSALYLCASSPRTGKGYEQYFGPGTRLTVT.

This chain joins TRBV2 and TRBJ1-1; unclear D gene. This CDR3 has 12 amino acids. Germline loops: CDR1 SNHLY, CDR2 FYNNEI. V shed 7 bases and J shed 1 base, with 7 bases lying between them. The CDR3 coding sequence is TGTGCCAGCACAGTGTCGAACACTGAAGCTTTCTTT. This gives the protein CASTVSNTEAFF. The full variable domain, its missing parts supplied by reference TRBV2 and TRBJ1-1, is EPEVTQTPSHQVTQMGQEVILRCVPISNHLYFYWYRQILGQKVEFLVSFYNNEISEKSEIFDDQFSVERPDGSNFTLKIRSTKLEDSAMYFCASTVSNTEAFFGQGTRLTVV.

Details on this clone: Compared with germline, one end of the junction differs, possibly owing to a read error. The gene calls are TRBV6-1 and TRBJ2-1, with TRBD2 matching over 10 bases. The germline CDR1 and CDR2 sequences are MNHNS and SASEGT. The CDR3 length is 15 residues. The CDR3 here is CASREEAGGYNEQFF. CDR3 coding DNA: TGTGCCAGCAGGGAAGAAGCGGGGGGGTACAATGAGCAGTTCTTC.

The chain is built from TRBV6-6 and TRBJ1-1; D uncertain. The CDR3 contains 13 residues. The germline V gene has CDR1 MNHNY and CDR2 SVGAGI (reference sequence). V lost 6 bases and J 1 base, leaving 9 bases between the germline ends. Here the CDR3 DNA reads TGTGCCAGCAGGTACCGGTGGAACACTGAAGCTTTCTTT. It is translated as CASRYRWNTEAFF.

Comments on this clone: The identical CDR3 is also encoded by other nucleotide sequences in the sample. The genes are TRBV5-1 and TRBJ1-1; a possible D gene is TRBD1 (5 bases). This CDR3 is built from 12 residues. The germline gives CDR1 SGHRS, CDR2 YFSETQ. Trimming removed 4 bases at V and 4 bases at J, with 8 bases between. CDR3 loop: CASSSTGTEAFF. In DNA form, the CDR3 reads TGCGCCAGCAGCAGCACAGGCACTGAAGCTTTCTTT.

CDR3 in amino acids: CSVSTGDAYEQYF. CDR3 coding DNA: TGCAGCGTTTCGACAGGGGATGCCTACGAGCAGTACTTC. The chain joins TRBV29-1 to TRBJ2-7, with 8 positions matching TRBD1. The CDR3 is 13 amino acids. Germline trimming cut 5 bases from V and 2 bases from J; bases unmatched to any gene: 5. Per germline, CDR1 SQVTM and CDR2 ANQGSEA.

This chain links TRBV4-3 with TRBJ2-5; TRBD2 matches at 7 bases. This CDR3 has 17 amino acids. Germline CDR1 LGHNA, CDR2 YSLEER. J lost 7 bases, V lost 0 bases, and 14 bases had no gene match. The CDR3 DNA follows: TGCGCCAGCAGCCAAGATGTTCCGGGGGGAACTTCGTGGACCCAGTACTTC. It translates to CASSQDVPGGTSWTQYF.

The chain has TRBV6-6 and TRBJ1-5, with D perhaps matching TRBD1 (5 bases). Trimming left V 6 bases short and J 4 bases short, with 16 bases between. This CDR3 comprises 15 residues. Germline values: CDR1 MNHNY, CDR2 SVGAGI (reference sequence). The CDR3 region is CASRLHRIPNQPQHF. CDR3 in DNA: TGTGCCAGCAGGCTTCACAGGATACCTAATCAGCCCCAGCATTTT.

In this sample, this clone turned up once. The genes are TRBV9 and TRBJ2-1, with a tentative D call TRBD2 (6 bases). Deletions cut 1 base from V and 8 bases from J, with 13 bases between. Looked up from germline, CDR1 is SGDLS and CDR2 is YYNGEE. The CDR3 consists of 14 residues. In DNA form, the CDR3 reads TGTGCCAGCAGCGTATCTACGGGGGTGGATGAGCAGTTCTTC. Residues: CASSVSTGVDEQFF.

The rearrangement links TRBV5-6 to TRBJ2-7; TRBD1 is a possible D gene (5 bases). The V and J ends lost 0 bases and 1 base respectively, with 11 bases between them. The CDR3 has 15 residues. Germline V gives CDR1 SGHDT, CDR2 YYEEEE. The CDR3 DNA sequence: TGTGCCAGCAGCTTGGGACAGAAGATTTCCTACGAGCAGTACTTC. It translates to CASSLGQKISYEQYF.

This sequence joins TRBV12-2 and TRBJ1-4. TRBV12-2 is a documented pseudogene. This CDR3 contains 15 residues. The CDR3 reads CASRHPGSSNEKLFF. In nucleotides, the CDR3 is TGTGCAAGTCGCCACCCCGGGTCTTCTAATGAAAAACTGTTTTTT.

This chain links TRBV18 with TRBJ1-1, with 7 bases matching TRBD1. The V and J ends lost 3 bases and 2 bases, in that order; junction bases with no gene match: 6. The CDR3 runs to 15 residues. Per the germline V gene, CDR1 is KGHSH and CDR2 is LQKENI. CDR3 in DNA: TGTGCCAGCTCACCCTGGACAGGACGAAACACTGAAGCTTTCTTT. It specifies CASSPWTGRNTEAFF.

In the case of this clone: One end of the junction fails to match germline, which may point to a read error. V gene TRBV9 combines with J gene TRBJ2-5, with D possibly TRBD2 on 6 matching bases. Germline CDR1 and CDR2: SGDLS and YYNGEE. The CDR3 runs to 16 residues. DNA of the CDR3: TGTGCCAGCAGCCGCACCGGGACTGGGACCCAAGGGACCCAGTACTTC. It is translated as CASSRTGTGTQGTQYF.

The chain joins TRBV4-3 to TRBJ1-6, with 8 bases identical to TRBD1. Germline-derived CDR1 and CDR2 are LGHNA and YSLEER. The trim removed 0 bases at V and 13 bases at J, leaving 5 bases unmatched. The length of the CDR3 is 14 residues. CDR3 sequence reads: CASSQDDRGGPLHF. CDR3 nucleotide sequence: TGCGCCAGCAGCCAAGATGACAGGGGTGGGCCCCTCCACTTT.

This sequence joins TRBV7-9 and TRBJ2-1; 10 nucleotides align to TRBD1. There are 15 residues in the CDR3. The V gene's germline CDR1 is SEHNR and CDR2 FQNEAQ (reference sequence). The trim removed 8 bases at V and 7 bases at J, leaving 11 bases unmatched. The CDR3 DNA reads TGTGCCAGCTACCAGGGCACGGGACAGGGGAATGAGCAGTTCTTC. This translates into CASYQGTGQGNEQFF.

The CDR3: CASSLRLAGDPLSSYEQYF. The CDR3 nucleotides are TGTGCCAGCAGCCTCCGACTAGCGGGGGACCCGCTATCATCTTACGAGCAGTACTTC. The chain combines TRBV14 with TRBJ2-7, with 12 bases lining up with TRBD2. The trim removed 4 bases at V and 4 bases at J, leaving 17 bases unmatched. CDR3 length: 19 residues. Germline V lookup: CDR1 SGHDN, CDR2 FVKESK.

For the CDR3, the DNA is TGTGCCTGGAAATCAGGAAACACCATATATTTT. This sequence encodes CAWKSGNTIYF. The rearrangement joins TRBV30 to TRBJ1-3, with D unclear. There are 11 residues in the CDR3. Germline-derived CDR1 and CDR2 are GTSNPN and SVGIG (reference sequence). V was clipped by 4 bases and J by 4 bases, with 5 bases between them.

This clone was detected a few times. V is TRBV5-6 and J is TRBJ2-1, with a weak D call TRBD2 (5 bases). Germline CDR1 is SGHDT and CDR2 is YYEEEE. With 3 bases removed from V and 9 bases from J, the gap between germline ends came to 7 bases. The CDR3 spans 11 residues. The CDR3 DNA reads TGTGCCAGCAGCTCACGGGGTGAGCAGTTCTTC. Its translation is CASSSRGEQFF.

The V call is TRBV9, the J call TRBJ1-1, with D perhaps matching TRBD1 (6 bases). With 3 bases removed from V and 5 bases from J, the gap between germline ends came to 17 bases. The CDR3 is 15 amino acids. The germline V gene encodes CDR1 SGDLS and CDR2 YYNGEE. The CDR3 DNA is TGTGCCAGCAGCGAGGGGGGGACAAGTCGAACTGAAGCTTTCTTT. This translates into CASSEGGTSRTEAFF.